The sequence of this T cell receptor beta chain was determined in a study of spatial heterogeneity in lung cancer. Study in general: In the raw reads, each unique TCR and UMI combination was present more than ten times on average. Findings and limits, study-wide: Among tumor T cells, estimated coverage was roughly 7% for alpha chains and 12% to 15% for beta chains. For expanded intratumoral alpha and beta TCRs, counts tracked tumor mutation counts.

TCRdb re-called the 5' RACE reads with MiXCR, one entry per CDR3 protein. The profile shows some 15,000 distinct CDR3 sequences, roughly 5.2% of them singletons. This clonotype was counted many times. Antigen unknown. CDR1 is SGHTA and CDR2 is FQGNSA in the germline V gene. The V end was cut by 1 base, the J end by 14 bases, with 9 bases between. The length of the CDR3 is 11 residues. Time point defined: sample taken at primary tumor resection. There were approximately 69 donors, all of them untreated patients with early-stage non-small cell lung cancer. This receptor was obtained from a male donor with early-stage non-small cell lung cancer. This sequence joins TRBV7-2 and TRBJ2-1; D is ambiguous. Sequenced material: lung tumor tissue, taken at surgery. The CDR3 DNA follows: TGTGCCAGCAGCTTAGGAGCGTCTAAGTTCTTC. It codes for CASSLGASKFF.